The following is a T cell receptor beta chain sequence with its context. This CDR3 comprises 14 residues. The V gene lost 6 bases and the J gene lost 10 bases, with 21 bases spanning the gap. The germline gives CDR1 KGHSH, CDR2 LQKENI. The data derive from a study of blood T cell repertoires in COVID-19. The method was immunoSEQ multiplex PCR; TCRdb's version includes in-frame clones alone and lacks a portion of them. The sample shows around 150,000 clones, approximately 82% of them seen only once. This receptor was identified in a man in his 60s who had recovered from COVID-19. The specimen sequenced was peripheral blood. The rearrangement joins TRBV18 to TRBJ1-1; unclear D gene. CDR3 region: CASSQGGQDVGAFF. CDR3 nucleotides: TGTGCCAGCTCCCAAGGAGGGCAGGACGTTGGAGCTTTCTTT.